This record looks at one T cell receptor (beta chain) sequence and its context. No cognate antigen has been identified for it. It has no much larger one-base neighbor in the sample; base qualities were not kept. Genomic DNA served as template for TCR beta VDJ combination and CDR3 sequence profiling. An Illumina HiSeq 2000 was used for TCR repertoire sequencing. Concerning the study's data processing: TRBV/TRBJ rearrangement plots, CDR3 size and DJ length profiles, and Simpson's diversity index were used to evaluate the repertoires. The immunodominant clone was defined as the most abundant DNA sequence in deep sequencing data. CDR3 amino acid sequences were checked for sharing across subjects and were also compared against the VDJdb database and published repertoires. Using fastp at Q25 and MiXCR, TCRdb reprocessed the public reads and kept productive beta chains. Rows with a matching CDR3 protein are joined into one entry that keeps the most common DNA and genes. TCRdb assigned the V and J calls; the authors' analysis was not used. The sample contains more than 150,000 distinct CDR3 sequences, about half of them found a single time. The ten largest clones represent around 2% of the sample.

This entry is derived from a study of CD8+CD57+ T cells in acquired aplastic anemia (dated by TCRdb to 2017 to 2018). Notes on the research overall: Extracted DNA from sorted CD4+ and CD8+ cells averaged about 3.4 ug, ranging from roughly 0.17 to 27.4 ug. CD8+CD57+ expansion was defined as a frequency above the mean frequency observed in healthy subjects. Paper-wide results and their limitations: Patients and healthy controls showed no significant difference in CD8+ Simpson's diversity (P=0.060). Twenty-nine CD8+ CDR3 sequences were shared between patients and controls but appeared highly expressed in patients and within their immunodominant clones.

According to the germline V gene, CDR1 reads SNHLY and CDR2 reads FYNNEI. Trimming removed 10 bases from V and 3 bases from J; the gene matches leave 8 bases unexplained. The CDR3 runs 13 amino acids, cysteine and phenylalanine included. Here the CDR3 DNA is all that survives: 39 bases in frame from base 1. The patients picked for sequencing were ones in whom flow cytometry had shown an expansion of CD8+CD57+ cells. Severe acquired aplastic anemia was diagnosed in all patients according to International Study of Aplastic Anemia and Agranulocytosis and Camitta criteria. No therapy had been received by the patients at the time of blood sampling. In this study, sorted CD4+ and CD8+ T cells from the blood of healthy subjects and of severe aplastic anemia patients had their TCR repertoires deep-sequenced. Patients were enrolled under clinicaltrials.gov protocols 00001620, 01623167, 00001397, 00071045, 00081523 and 00961064 in the USA. Ficoll-Paque density gradient centrifugation was used to isolate peripheral blood mononuclear cells. CD4+ and CD8+ T cells were sorted by FACS or magnetic beads before DNA extraction.

The sequencing sample was made of sorted CD4+, CD8+, or CD8+CD57+ T cells (not recorded which) from PBMCs. This TCR derives from a human donor with aplastic anemia. Recombination linked TRBV2 to TRBJ1-2; 7 central nucleotides agree with TRBD1. The nucleotide sequence reads TGTGCCATTCGAGGACAGGCGGACTATGGCTACACCTTC. Its coded protein is CAIRGQADYGYTF. With all but the CDR3 taken from the reference TRBV2 and TRBJ1-2 genes, the full variable domain is: EPEVTQTPSHQVTQMGQEVILRCVPISNHLYFYWYRQILGQKVEFLVSFYNNEISEKSEIFDDQFSVERPDGSNFTLKIRSTKLEDSAMYFCAIRGQADYGYTFGSGTRLTVV.